Listed below are T cell receptor beta chains from one sample, sequenced in a study of T cell repertoires in cytomegalovirus infection. One entry per CDR3 protein, called by TCRdb with MiXCR from the reads. This table has over 150,000 distinct CDR3 sequences, approximately 17% appearing once. Sequencing used CD8+ T cells from PBMCs. The receptors were sampled from a human donor in good health (CMV status not recorded). Some clones in this sample may be carry-over from other donors' samples. CDR3s include the opening cysteine and the closing phenylalanine or tryptophan. D genes are given only for firm matches. Rows give clone size only sometimes, using once, few, many, or a class for an expanded clone.

clone size: few; D gene: TRBD1; V gene: TRBV7-2; J gene: TRBJ2-7; CDR3 protein: CASKGAAPYEQYF; CDR3 DNA: TGTGCCAGCAAGGGGGCAGCTCCCTACGAGCAGTACTTC
clone size: .; D gene: .; V gene: TRBV10-3; J gene: TRBJ1-5; CDR3 protein: CAISESKSQPQHF; CDR3 DNA: TGTGCCATCAGTGAGTCGAAGAGTCAGCCCCAGCATTTT
clone size: .; D gene: .; V gene: TRBV7-8; J gene: TRBJ1-3; CDR3 protein: CASSLGVIRSSGNTIYF; CDR3 DNA: TGTGCCAGCAGCTTAGGAGTTATCAGGAGCTCTGGAAACACCATATATTTT
clone size: few; D gene: .; V gene: TRBV5-6; J gene: TRBJ1-6; CDR3 protein: CASSHRTVPNSPLHF; CDR3 DNA: TGTGCCAGCAGCCATCGGACAGTTCCTAATTCACCCCTCCACTTT
clone size: .; D gene: TRBD1; V gene: TRBV5-6; J gene: TRBJ1-2; CDR3 protein: CASSPSGTGGFYGYTF; CDR3 DNA: TGTGCCAGCAGCCCGTCGGGGACAGGGGGTTTCTATGGCTACACCTTC
clone size: many; D gene: TRBD1; V gene: TRBV7-2; J gene: TRBJ1-1; CDR3 protein: CASSLGTGAIMNTEAFF; CDR3 DNA: TGTGCCAGCAGCCTCGGGACAGGGGCCATCATGAACACTGAAGCTTTCTTT
clone size: many; D gene: .; V gene: TRBV30; J gene: TRBJ1-6; CDR3 protein: CAWSTPGELTGDSPLHF; CDR3 DNA: TGTGCCTGGAGTACGCCGGGGGAATTGACAGGAGATTCACCCCTCCACTTT
clone size: .; D gene: TRBD1; V gene: TRBV28; J gene: TRBJ1-5; CDR3 protein: CASYGTGRGNNQPQHF; CDR3 DNA: TGTGCCAGCTACGGGACAGGGAGGGGTAACAATCAGCCCCAGCATTTT
clone size: few; D gene: TRBD2; V gene: TRBV7-6; J gene: TRBJ2-5; CDR3 protein: CASSSQRGGETQYF; CDR3 DNA: TGTGCCAGCAGCTCTCAGCGGGGGGGAGAGACCCAGTACTTC
clone size: .; D gene: TRBD1; V gene: TRBV28; J gene: TRBJ1-2; CDR3 protein: CASSSPDRANYGYTF; CDR3 DNA: TGTGCCAGCAGTTCCCCGGACAGGGCAAACTATGGCTACACCTTC
clone size: .; D gene: .; V gene: TRBV6-8; J gene: TRBJ2-5; CDR3 protein: CASSYSKGVEETQYF; CDR3 DNA: TGTGCCAGCAGTTACTCGAAGGGAGTTGAAGAGACCCAGTACTTC
clone size: few; D gene: TRBD1; V gene: TRBV28; J gene: TRBJ2-2; CDR3 protein: CASSLRGQAGELFF; CDR3 DNA: TGTGCCAGCAGTTTAAGGGGACAGGCCGGGGAGCTGTTTTTT
clone size: few; D gene: TRBD1; V gene: TRBV9; J gene: TRBJ2-7; CDR3 protein: CASSVAGTGTHEQYF; CDR3 DNA: TGTGCCAGCAGCGTAGCCGGGACAGGGACCCACGAGCAGTACTTC
clone size: .; D gene: .; V gene: TRBV6-5; J gene: TRBJ1-2; CDR3 protein: CASSYSNQGRYGYTF; CDR3 DNA: TGTGCCAGCAGTTACTCGAATCAGGGTCGATATGGCTACACCTTC
clone size: few; D gene: .; V gene: TRBV28; J gene: TRBJ2-1; CDR3 protein: CASRLTTVSYNEQFF; CDR3 DNA: TGTGCCAGCAGATTAACGACAGTTTCCTACAATGAGCAGTTCTTC
clone size: many; D gene: .; V gene: TRBV7-8; J gene: TRBJ2-7; CDR3 protein: CASSFLSYEQYF; CDR3 DNA: TGTGCCAGCAGCTTTCTATCCTACGAGCAGTACTTC
clone size: few; D gene: TRBD1; V gene: TRBV25-1; J gene: TRBJ2-1; CDR3 protein: CASSEPGGLDNEQFF; CDR3 DNA: TGTGCCAGCAGTGAACCAGGGGGCCTCGACAATGAGCAGTTCTTC
clone size: .; D gene: TRBD1; V gene: TRBV9; J gene: TRBJ2-2; CDR3 protein: CASSAPGQETNTGELFF; CDR3 DNA: TGTGCCAGCAGCGCCCCGGGACAGGAGACAAACACCGGGGAGCTGTTTTTT
clone size: few; D gene: .; V gene: TRBV4-1; J gene: TRBJ2-7; CDR3 protein: CASSQDRGPPYEQYF; CDR3 DNA: TGCGCCAGCAGCCAAGATAGGGGACCCCCCTACGAGCAGTACTTC
clone size: few; D gene: .; V gene: TRBV7-9; J gene: TRBJ1-1; CDR3 protein: CASSLNVAVNTEAFF; CDR3 DNA: TGTGCCAGCAGCTTAAATGTAGCTGTGAACACTGAAGCTTTCTTT
clone size: few; D gene: TRBD1; V gene: TRBV6-5; J gene: TRBJ2-7; CDR3 protein: CASSYRQGTAYEQYF; CDR3 DNA: TGTGCCAGCAGTTATCGACAGGGGACAGCCTACGAGCAGTACTTC
clone size: .; D gene: TRBD1; V gene: TRBV28; J gene: TRBJ2-7; CDR3 protein: CASSFYRLRDRGSGEQYF; CDR3 DNA: TGTGCCAGCAGTTTTTATCGCCTCAGGGACAGGGGGTCCGGCGAGCAGTACTTC
clone size: .; D gene: .; V gene: TRBV12-3/TRBV12-4; J gene: TRBJ1-2; CDR3 protein: CASSGLNFYGYTF; CDR3 DNA: TGTGCCAGCAGTGGCCTCAATTTCTATGGCTACACCTTC
clone size: .; D gene: .; V gene: TRBV6-1; J gene: TRBJ2-2; CDR3 protein: CASSDPRALQGKAGELFF; CDR3 DNA: TGTGCCAGCAGTGACCCTAGGGCTCTCCAAGGGAAGGCCGGGGAGCTGTTTTTT
clone size: few; D gene: .; V gene: TRBV28; J gene: TRBJ2-7; CDR3 protein: CASSFRNESGEQYF; CDR3 DNA: TGTGCCAGCAGTTTTCGAAACGAGAGTGGAGAGCAGTACTTC
clone size: .; D gene: .; V gene: TRBV25-1; J gene: TRBJ2-7; CDR3 protein: CASSVPTPQGYEQYF; CDR3 DNA: TGTGCCAGCAGTGTACCGACACCACAGGGATACGAGCAGTACTTC
clone size: few; D gene: .; V gene: TRBV7-9; J gene: TRBJ2-2; CDR3 protein: CASSPPTGELFF; CDR3 DNA: TGTGCCAGCAGCCCCCCCACCGGGGAGCTGTTTTTT
clone size: few; D gene: .; V gene: TRBV7-2; J gene: TRBJ2-7; CDR3 protein: CASSLAMRNRYEQYF; CDR3 DNA: TGTGCCAGCAGCTTAGCGATGCGGAACCGATACGAGCAGTACTTC
clone size: .; D gene: .; V gene: TRBV6-2/TRBV6-3; J gene: TRBJ2-2; CDR3 protein: CASSMTGELFF; CDR3 DNA: TGTGCCAGCAGTATGACCGGGGAGCTGTTTTTT
clone size: few; D gene: .; V gene: TRBV29-1; J gene: TRBJ2-1; CDR3 protein: CSVEVPLDNEQFF; CDR3 DNA: TGCAGCGTTGAAGTACCCCTGGACAATGAGCAGTTCTTC
clone size: .; D gene: TRBD1; V gene: TRBV7-9; J gene: TRBJ1-4; CDR3 protein: CASRGRGDEKLFF; CDR3 DNA: TGTGCCAGCAGGGGCAGGGGGGACGAAAAACTGTTTTTT
clone size: .; D gene: .; V gene: TRBV13; J gene: TRBJ1-1; CDR3 protein: CASSSGLFRNTEAFF; CDR3 DNA: TGTGCCAGCAGCTCCGGACTGTTCAGAAACACTGAAGCTTTCTTT
clone size: few; D gene: .; V gene: TRBV7-9; J gene: TRBJ1-1; CDR3 protein: CASLAPMSTEAFF; CDR3 DNA: TGTGCCAGCCTCGCCCCGATGAGCACTGAAGCTTTCTTT
clone size: .; D gene: TRBD2; V gene: TRBV20-1; J gene: TRBJ2-3; CDR3 protein: CSARLEALAGLSSTDTQYF; CDR3 DNA: TGCAGTGCTAGACTTGAAGCGCTAGCGGGGTTATCTAGCACAGATACGCAGTATTTT
clone size: .; D gene: .; V gene: TRBV7-2; J gene: TRBJ1-5; CDR3 protein: CASSSDGYSNQPQHF; CDR3 DNA: TGTGCCAGCAGCTCCGACGGATATAGCAATCAGCCCCAGCATTTT
clone size: few; D gene: .; V gene: TRBV11-2; J gene: TRBJ1-1; CDR3 protein: CASRLGTTEAFF; CDR3 DNA: TGTGCCAGCAGGTTAGGGACTACTGAAGCTTTCTTT